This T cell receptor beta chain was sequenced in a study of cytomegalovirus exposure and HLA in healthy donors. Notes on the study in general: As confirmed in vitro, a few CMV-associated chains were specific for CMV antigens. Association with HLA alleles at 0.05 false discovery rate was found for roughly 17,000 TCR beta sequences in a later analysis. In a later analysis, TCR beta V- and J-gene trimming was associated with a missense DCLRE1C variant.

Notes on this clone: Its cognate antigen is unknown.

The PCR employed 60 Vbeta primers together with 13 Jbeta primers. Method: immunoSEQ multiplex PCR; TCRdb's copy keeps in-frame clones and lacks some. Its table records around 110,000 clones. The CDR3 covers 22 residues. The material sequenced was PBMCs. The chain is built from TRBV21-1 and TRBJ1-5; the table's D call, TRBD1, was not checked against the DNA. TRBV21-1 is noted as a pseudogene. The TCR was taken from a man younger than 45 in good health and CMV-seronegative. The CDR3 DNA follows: TGTGCCAGCAGCAAAGTGTGGTCGCTTGGTGGGGGAAGGGGGAACATCGATCAGCCCCAGCATTTT. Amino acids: CASSKVWSLGGGRGNIDQPQHF.